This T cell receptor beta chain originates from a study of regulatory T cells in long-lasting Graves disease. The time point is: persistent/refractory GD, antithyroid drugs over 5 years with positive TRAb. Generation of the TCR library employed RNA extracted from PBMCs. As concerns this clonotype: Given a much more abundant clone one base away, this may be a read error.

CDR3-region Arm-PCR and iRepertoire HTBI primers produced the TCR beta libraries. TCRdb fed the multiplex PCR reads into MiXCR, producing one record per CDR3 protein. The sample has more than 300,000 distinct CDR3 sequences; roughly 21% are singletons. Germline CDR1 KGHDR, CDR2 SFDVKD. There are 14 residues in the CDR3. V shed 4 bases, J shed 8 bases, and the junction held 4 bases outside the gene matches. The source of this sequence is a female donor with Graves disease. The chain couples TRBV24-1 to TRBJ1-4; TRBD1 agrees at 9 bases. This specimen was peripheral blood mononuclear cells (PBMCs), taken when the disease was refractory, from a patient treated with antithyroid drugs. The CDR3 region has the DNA TGTGCCACCAGTGAGGGACAGGGAAGGGAAAAACTGTTTTTT. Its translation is CATSEGQGREKLFF.